This TCR beta chain comes out of a study of T cell clonotyping in hematopoietic cell transplantation. Study-wide results and caveats: At the given depth, recipient repertoires were over 95% de novo clonotypes. Graft donor and pretransplant recipient Inverse Simpson Index values predicted broader posttransplant TCR diversity. Pathologically expanded recipient clonotypes increased progressively from day 30 to day 180 as diversity fell.

A word on this clone: Its antigen remains unknown.

Recipients were bled about 28 days pretransplant and at posttransplant days 30, 100, 180. Generated by immunoSEQ multiplex PCR, the TCRdb table keeps only in-frame clones and is missing some. The sample contains 12,000 to 15,000 clones, 95% to 98% of which appear only once. The CDR3 runs to 14 residues. The germline V gene has CDR1 SGHTA and CDR2 FQGNSA. Trimming removed 8 bases at V and 4 bases at J, with 17 bases between. The sequencing used peripheral blood mononuclear cells, collected 30 days after allogeneic stem cell transplant. This TCR was sampled from a female patient in her fifties who had an allogeneic stem cell transplant from an unrelated donor, so T cells may come from the graft donor. Some clones in this sample may be carry-over from other donors' samples. The gene calls are TRBV7-2 and TRBJ1-2; possibly TRBD1 for D (6 bases). CDR3 coding DNA: TGTGCCAGCGTAAACCGGGACAAAGGCTATGGCTACACCTTC. Translating it yields CASVNRDKGYGYTF.